This record concerns one TCR beta chain sequence. Its target antigen remains unknown. No base qualities exist here, and no much larger clone lies one base off it. Trimming accounts for 3 bases at V and 8 bases at J, while the number of junction bases matched to no gene is 12. Including cysteine and phenylalanine, the CDR3 has 15 amino acids. The read is trimmed to its CDR3 DNA, 45 bases read in frame from base 1. From a lookup of the germline V gene, CDR1 and CDR2 are LGHNA and YSLEER. Donors were healthy HIV-negative adults with no recently reported acute infections or vaccinations. Every donor was a Caucasian adult residing in Nashville, Tennessee, USA. CD4+ T cells were enriched through magnetic negative selection, after which naive cells were positively selected on CD45RA and the remaining negative fraction served as the memory subset. After blood collection by leukapheresis, PBMCs were isolated using Ficoll-Histopaque density gradient centrifugation and then cryopreserved in the vapor phase of liquid nitrogen. Purity and quantity of every magnetically sorted T cell population were checked by analytical flow cytometry. Genomic DNA was isolated from each sorted fraction and quantified by UV absorbance on a Nanodrop 2000c.

TCR CDR3 regions were amplified from genomic DNA by multiplex PCR using the deep immunoSEQ assay. Genomic DNA extracted from each cell subset was distributed evenly over all wells of several immunoSEQ 96-well plates, and each plate served as one replicate. For sorted subsets, about 210 ng of genomic DNA, equivalent to roughly 30,000 T cell genomes, went into each replicate PCR. Purified libraries were quantified with a Qubit 3.0 fluorometer, sized on a Bioanalyzer 2100, and re-quantified with the KAPA Library Quantification kit. Every immunoSEQ 96-well plate was sequenced on a dedicated single-read 150-cycle Illumina NextSeq 550 flow cell. The published analysis was carried out like this. Because only junctional sequences without quality scores were contained in the immunoSEQ output, filtering matching that applied to full-length reads could not be performed. To assign V/J genes and CDR3, sequences were annotated against IMGT germline references using PyIR, a Python wrapper for IgBLAST v1.9. Reads were filtered out if the reads had weak V/J assignments (E-value above 1e-6), no CDR3, stop codons, out-of-frame junctions, or ambiguous translated residues. V3J clonotypes were defined by identical inferred V gene, J gene, and CDR3 amino acid sequence. Percentage overlap between repertoires was calculated by dividing the number of shared unique clonotypes by the size of the smaller repertoire. Richness of each repertoire was evaluated using RTK rarefaction, the Chao1 estimator, and Recon v2.1 estimates of unobserved clonotypes. Generation probabilities for all TCRbeta clonotypes obtained by the gDNA method from a handful of donors were computed using OLGA. TCRdb mirrors the immuneACCESS table, restricted to in-frame sequences. Some clones are absent from its copies; in checked studies, under half trace to an unresolved V gene, and the reason for the others is unknown. V, J and clone size are those of that table, while D and trimming were read from the DNA. The sample data list 1 million to 1.2 million clones, and roughly 80% of these were observed just once. Approximately 0.95% of the sample goes to the ten largest clones.

The sample is drawn from a study of shared clonotypes between healthy human individuals (dated by TCRdb to about 2020). Describing the broader study: Two women and three men aged 18 to 49 years were included in the cohort. To increase sequencing depth and limit assay-specific biases, TCR repertoire library preparation and sequencing were carried out by different laboratories using diverse techniques. Leukapheresis yielded between about 0.9 and 10 billion PBMCs per donor. To estimate repertoire size and how much clonotype sharing occurs between individuals, the study deeply sequenced the blood TCR repertoires of a handful of healthy adults. For each donor, CD4 naive and CD4 memory were each given three plates, CD8 naive was given two plates, and CD8 memory was given one plate. Findings and caveats that apply to the study as a whole: Compared with non-shared clonotypes, the clonotypes found in all four sorted-subset donors had higher generation probabilities. Incomplete sequencing was indicated by rarefaction of sorted-subset datasets, despite the large sequencing depth. Naive subsets generally had larger estimated clonotype richness than memory subsets did. The genetic and exposure-history diversity represented was limited by the small number of donors. Pairwise subsampling led to the expectation that sequencing depth would affect the degree of clonotype sharing among donors. Sharing across a few donors was observed for around 5% of naive CD4, over 3% of naive CD8, about 2.5% of memory CD4, and about 0.4% of memory CD8 clonotypes. Sampling was restricted to blood, and TCR repertoires in tissues likely differ from the TCR repertoires found in blood.

The clonotype was recovered from a man aged 18 to 30 in good health. Some clones in this sample may be carry-over from other donors' samples. The sequence links TRBV4-3 to TRBJ1-2, with 7 junctional bases fitting TRBD1. Input material: memory CD4+ T cells from PBMCs. Taken with the paper, the label for cell subset or site translates to: CD45RA-negative fraction. For the CDR3, the sequence is CASSQVGTAKTGYTF. The nucleotide sequence reads as follows: TGCGCCAGCAGCCAGGTCGGGACAGCCAAAACCGGCTACACCTTC.